This TCR beta chain originates from a study of read filtering for tumor transcriptome and immune sequencing. The library was built from around 380 ng RNA with molecular barcoded adaptors for alpha/delta and beta/gamma chains. TCRdb re-called the reads with MiXCR, one entry per CDR3 protein. The sample comprises approximately 90,000 distinct CDR3 sequences, 20% to 25% of which are singletons, and 11% rests with the top ten. The sample holds many counts of this clonotype. This CDR3 is built from 14 residues. Per the germline V gene, CDR1 is SGDLS and CDR2 is YYNGEE. Trimming pared 0 bases from V and 6 bases from J, leaving 12 bases between.

The sequenced sample was a population of CD138-negative cells sorted from bone marrow. The sequence came from a donor aged 40 or older with multiple myeloma. V is TRBV9 and J is TRBJ1-1; a possible D gene is TRBD1 (5 bases). CDR3 amino acids: CASSVEPGTSEAFF. CDR3 sequence (DNA): TGTGCCAGCAGCGTAGAACCAGGGACTTCTGAAGCTTTCTTT.